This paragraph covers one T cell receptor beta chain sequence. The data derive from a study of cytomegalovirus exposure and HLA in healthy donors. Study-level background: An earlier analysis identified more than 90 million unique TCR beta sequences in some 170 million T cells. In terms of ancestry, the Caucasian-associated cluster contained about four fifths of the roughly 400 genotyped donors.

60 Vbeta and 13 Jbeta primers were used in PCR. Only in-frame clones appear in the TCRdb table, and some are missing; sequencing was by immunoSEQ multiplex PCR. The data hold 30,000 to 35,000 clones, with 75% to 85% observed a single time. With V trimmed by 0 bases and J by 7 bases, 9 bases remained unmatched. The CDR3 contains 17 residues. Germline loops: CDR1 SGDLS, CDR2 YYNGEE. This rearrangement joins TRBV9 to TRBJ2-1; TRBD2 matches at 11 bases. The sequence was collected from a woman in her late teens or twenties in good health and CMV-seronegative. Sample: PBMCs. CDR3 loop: CASSVGLAGGYDNEQFF. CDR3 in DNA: TGTGCCAGCAGCGTAGGGTTAGCGGGAGGGTACGATAATGAGCAGTTCTTC.